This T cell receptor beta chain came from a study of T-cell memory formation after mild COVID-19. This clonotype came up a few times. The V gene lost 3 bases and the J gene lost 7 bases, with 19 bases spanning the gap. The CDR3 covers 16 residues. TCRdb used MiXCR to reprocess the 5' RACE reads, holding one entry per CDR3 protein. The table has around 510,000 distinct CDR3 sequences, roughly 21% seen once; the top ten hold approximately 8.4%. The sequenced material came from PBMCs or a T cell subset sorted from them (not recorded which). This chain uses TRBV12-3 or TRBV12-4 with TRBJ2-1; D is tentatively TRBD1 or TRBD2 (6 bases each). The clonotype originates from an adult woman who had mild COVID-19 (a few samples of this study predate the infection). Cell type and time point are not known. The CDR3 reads CASSLALGGSGNEQFF. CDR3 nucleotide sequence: TGTGCCAGCAGTTTGGCTTTAGGGGGGTCGGGTAATGAGCAGTTCTTC.